This TCR beta chain originates from a study of molecular identifiers for immune sequencing clone quantification. The wider study: In the replicates, RNA derived from 20,000 or 100,000 naive CD8 cells was divided into five parts, and four were sequenced.

This clonotype appeared once. A read error is possible here, since a much larger clone lies one base away. The bulk TCR libraries were made with methods described before and with listed TCR primers. TCRdb reanalysed the PCR reads using MiXCR and keeps one entry per CDR3 protein. This sample has about 320,000 distinct CDR3 sequences, with 20% to 25% found just once. The CDR3 runs to 13 residues. Germline assignment: CDR1 GTSNPN and CDR2 SVGIG (reference sequence). Input for naive CD8 libraries was about 19,000 to 1,100,000 sorted cells; the RNA fraction used was 10%, 30% or 50%. The TCR sequence derives from a human donor in good health. Some libraries in this study had Jurkat cell RNA spiked in. This chain joins TRBV30 and TRBJ2-7; no firm D call. The sequenced material came from naive CD8+ T cells from blood, with Jurkat cell RNA spiked in. Subset here: FACS-sorted CD8+CD4-CCR7+CD45RA+ naive T cells. CDR3 residues: CAWSVRHFYGQYF. The CDR3 bases are TGTGCCTGGAGTGTACGACACTTCTACGGGCAGTACTTC.